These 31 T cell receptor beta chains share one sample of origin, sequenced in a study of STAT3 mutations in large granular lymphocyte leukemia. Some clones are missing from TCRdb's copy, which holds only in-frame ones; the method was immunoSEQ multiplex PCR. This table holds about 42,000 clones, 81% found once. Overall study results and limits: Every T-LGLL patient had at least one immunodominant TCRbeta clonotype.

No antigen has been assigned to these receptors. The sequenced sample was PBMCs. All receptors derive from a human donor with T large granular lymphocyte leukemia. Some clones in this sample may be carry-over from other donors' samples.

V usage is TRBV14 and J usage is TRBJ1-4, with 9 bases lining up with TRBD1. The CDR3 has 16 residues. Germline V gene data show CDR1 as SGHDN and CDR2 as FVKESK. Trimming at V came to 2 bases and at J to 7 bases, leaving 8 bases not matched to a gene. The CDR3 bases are TGTGCCAGCAGCCAACGGGGACAGGGATTTTCTGAAAAACTGTTTTTT. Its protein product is CASSQRGQGFSEKLFF.

CDR3 region: CAISVDREAYGYTF. The DNA of the CDR3 is TGTGCCATCAGCGTTGACAGGGAAGCCTATGGCTACACCTTC. The chain is built from TRBV10-3 and TRBJ1-2, with 7 nucleotides matching TRBD1. The CDR3 is 14 residues long. Germline lookup yields CDR1 ENHRY and CDR2 SYGVKD. The junction had 8 bases not matched to a gene; V was cut back by 6 bases and J by 4 bases.

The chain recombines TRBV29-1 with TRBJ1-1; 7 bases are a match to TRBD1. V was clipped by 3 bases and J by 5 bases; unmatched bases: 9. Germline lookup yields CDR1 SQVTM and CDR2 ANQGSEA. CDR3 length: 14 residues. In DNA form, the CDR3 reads TGCAGCGTTGATCGAGGGGGCGTGAGAACTGAAGCTTTCTTT. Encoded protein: CSVDRGGVRTEAFF.

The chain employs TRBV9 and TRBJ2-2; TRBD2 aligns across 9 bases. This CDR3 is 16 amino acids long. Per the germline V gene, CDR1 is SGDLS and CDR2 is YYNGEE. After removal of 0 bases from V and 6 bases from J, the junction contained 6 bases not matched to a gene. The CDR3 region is CASSVVSGGPSGELFF. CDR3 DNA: TGTGCCAGCAGCGTAGTTAGCGGGGGTCCGTCCGGGGAGCTGTTTTTT.

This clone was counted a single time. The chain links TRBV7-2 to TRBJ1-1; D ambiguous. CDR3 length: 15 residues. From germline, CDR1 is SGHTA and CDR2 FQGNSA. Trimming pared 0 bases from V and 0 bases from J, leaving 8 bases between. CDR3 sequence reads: CASSLAPAMNTEAFF. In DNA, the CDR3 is TGTGCCAGCAGCTTAGCGCCGGCCATGAACACTGAAGCTTTCTTT.

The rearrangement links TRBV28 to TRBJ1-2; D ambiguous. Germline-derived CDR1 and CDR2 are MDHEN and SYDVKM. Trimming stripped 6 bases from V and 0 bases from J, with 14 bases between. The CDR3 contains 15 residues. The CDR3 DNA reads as TGTGCCAGCAGGCCCCCTCTCTATCCTAACTATGGCTACACCTTC. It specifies CASRPPLYPNYGYTF.

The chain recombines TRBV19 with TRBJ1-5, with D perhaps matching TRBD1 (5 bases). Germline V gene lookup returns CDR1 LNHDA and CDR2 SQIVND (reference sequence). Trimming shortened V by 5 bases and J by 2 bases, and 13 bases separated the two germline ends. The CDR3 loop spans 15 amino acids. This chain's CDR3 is CASSPRVFGNQPQHF. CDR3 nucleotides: TGTGCCAGTAGTCCCAGGGTTTTCGGCAATCAGCCCCAGCATTTT.

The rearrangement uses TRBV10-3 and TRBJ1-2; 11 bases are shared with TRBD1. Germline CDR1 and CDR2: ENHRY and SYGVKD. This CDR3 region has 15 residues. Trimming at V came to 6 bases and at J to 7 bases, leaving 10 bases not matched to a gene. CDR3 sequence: CAIRQTGTGGSGYTF. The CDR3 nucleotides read TGTGCCATCAGGCAAACCGGGACAGGGGGTTCTGGCTACACCTTC.

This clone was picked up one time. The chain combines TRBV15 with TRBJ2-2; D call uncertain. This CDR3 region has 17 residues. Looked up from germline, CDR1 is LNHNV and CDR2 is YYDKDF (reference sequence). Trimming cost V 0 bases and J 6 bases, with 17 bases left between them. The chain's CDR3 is CATSRDKWPQGPGELFF. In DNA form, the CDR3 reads TGTGCCACCAGCAGAGACAAATGGCCTCAAGGACCCGGGGAGCTGTTTTTT.

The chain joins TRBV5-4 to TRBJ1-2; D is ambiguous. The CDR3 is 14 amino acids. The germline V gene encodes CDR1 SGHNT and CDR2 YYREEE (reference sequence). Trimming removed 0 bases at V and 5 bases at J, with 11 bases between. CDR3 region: CASSLAGADYGYTF. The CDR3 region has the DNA TGTGCCAGCAGCTTGGCGGGCGCGGATTATGGCTACACCTTC. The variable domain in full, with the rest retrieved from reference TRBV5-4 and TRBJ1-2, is ETGVTQSPTHLIKTRGQQVTLRCSSQSGHNTVSWYQQALGQGPQFIFQYYREEENGRGNFPPRFSGLQFPNYSSELNVNALELDDSALYLCASSLAGADYGYTFGSGTRLTVV.

The CDR3 DNA sequence: TGTGCCAGCAGCTTAGGAACGAACACTGAAGCTTTCTTT. This encodes CASSLGTNTEAFF. The chain employs TRBV7-2 and TRBJ1-1; D is uncertain. Trimming took 1 base from V and 1 from J, leaving 4 bases between them. Looked up from germline, CDR1 is SGHTA and CDR2 is FQGNSA. This CDR3 is built from 13 residues.

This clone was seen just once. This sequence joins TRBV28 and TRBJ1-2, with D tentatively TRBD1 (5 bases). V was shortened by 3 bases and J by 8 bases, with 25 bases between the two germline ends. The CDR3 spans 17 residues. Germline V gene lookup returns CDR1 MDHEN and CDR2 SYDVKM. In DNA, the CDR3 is TGTGCCAGCAGTTTTCTAACGGGTGTAGGGGTGGTTGACGGCTACACCTTC. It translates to CASSFLTGVGVVDGYTF.

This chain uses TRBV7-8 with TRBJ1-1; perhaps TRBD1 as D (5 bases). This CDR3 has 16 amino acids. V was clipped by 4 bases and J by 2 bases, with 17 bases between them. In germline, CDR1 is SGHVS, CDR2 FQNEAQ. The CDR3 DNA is TGTGCCAGCAGCTCAGCCAGGGCTGGTCCCAACACTGAAGCTTTCTTT. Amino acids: CASSSARAGPNTEAFF.

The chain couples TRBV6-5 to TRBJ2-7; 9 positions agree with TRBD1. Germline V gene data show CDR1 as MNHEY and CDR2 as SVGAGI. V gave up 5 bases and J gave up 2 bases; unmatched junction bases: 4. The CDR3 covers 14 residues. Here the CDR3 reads CASSPGQGTYEQYF. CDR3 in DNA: TGTGCCAGCAGTCCGGGACAGGGTACCTACGAGCAGTACTTC.

CDR3 protein: CASSPQGKNTEAFF. CDR3 bases: TGTGCCAGCTCACCACAGGGGAAGAACACTGAAGCTTTCTTT. The chain recombines TRBV18 with TRBJ1-1; D is possibly TRBD1 (5 bases). The CDR3 length is 14 residues. V was clipped by 1 base and J by 1 base, with 7 bases between them. Germline V gives CDR1 KGHSH, CDR2 LQKENI.

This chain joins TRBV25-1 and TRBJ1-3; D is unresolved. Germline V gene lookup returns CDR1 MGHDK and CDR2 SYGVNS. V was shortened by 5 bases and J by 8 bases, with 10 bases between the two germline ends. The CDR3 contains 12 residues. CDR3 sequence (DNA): TGTGCCAGCAGTCCAAACGAATACACCATATATTTT. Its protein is CASSPNEYTIYF.

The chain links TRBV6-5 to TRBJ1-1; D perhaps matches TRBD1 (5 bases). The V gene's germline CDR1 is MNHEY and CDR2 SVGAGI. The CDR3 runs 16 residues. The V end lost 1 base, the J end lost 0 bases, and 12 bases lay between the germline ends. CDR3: CASSYYRGGMNTEAFF. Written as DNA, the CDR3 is TGTGCCAGCAGTTACTATCGGGGGGGGATGAACACTGAAGCTTTCTTT.

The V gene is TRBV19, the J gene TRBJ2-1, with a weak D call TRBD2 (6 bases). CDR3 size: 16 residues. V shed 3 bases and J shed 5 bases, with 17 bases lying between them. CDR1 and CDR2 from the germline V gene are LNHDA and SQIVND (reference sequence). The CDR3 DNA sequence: TGTGCCAGTAGTATGAGGGGACTCCCCCCCCACAATGAGCAGTTCTTC. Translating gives CASSMRGLPPHNEQFF.

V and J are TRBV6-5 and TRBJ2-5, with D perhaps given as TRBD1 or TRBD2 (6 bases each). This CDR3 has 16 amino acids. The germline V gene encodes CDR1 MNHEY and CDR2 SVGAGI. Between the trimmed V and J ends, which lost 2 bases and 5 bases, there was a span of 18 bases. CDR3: CASSYNPGADVETQYF. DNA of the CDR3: TGTGCCAGCAGTTACAATCCGGGGGCAGATGTTGAGACCCAGTACTTC.

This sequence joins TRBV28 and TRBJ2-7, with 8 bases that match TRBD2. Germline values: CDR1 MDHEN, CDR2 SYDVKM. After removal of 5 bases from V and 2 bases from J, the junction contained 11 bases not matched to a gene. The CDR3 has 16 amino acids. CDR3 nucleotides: TGTGCCAGCAGTCCCTCCATCAGCGGGGGCACCTACGAGCAGTACGTC. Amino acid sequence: CASSPSISGGTYEQYV.

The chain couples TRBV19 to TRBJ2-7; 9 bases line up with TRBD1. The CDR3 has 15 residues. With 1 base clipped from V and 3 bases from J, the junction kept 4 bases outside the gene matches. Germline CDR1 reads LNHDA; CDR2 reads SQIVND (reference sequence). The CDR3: CASSIGGQGDYEQYF. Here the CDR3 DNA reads TGTGCCAGTAGTATAGGGGGACAGGGAGACTACGAGCAGTACTTC.

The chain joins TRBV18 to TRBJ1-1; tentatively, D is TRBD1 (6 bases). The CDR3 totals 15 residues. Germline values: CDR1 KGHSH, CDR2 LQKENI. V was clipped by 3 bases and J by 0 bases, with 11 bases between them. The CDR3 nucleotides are TGTGCCAGCTCACCGTACAGGGAGATGAACACTGAAGCTTTCTTT. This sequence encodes CASSPYREMNTEAFF. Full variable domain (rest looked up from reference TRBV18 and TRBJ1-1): NAGVMQNPRHLVRRRGQEARLRCSPMKGHSHVYWYRQLPEEGLKFMVYLQKENIIDESGMPKERFSAEFPKEGPSILRIQQVVRGDSAAYFCASSPYREMNTEAFFGQGTRLTVV.

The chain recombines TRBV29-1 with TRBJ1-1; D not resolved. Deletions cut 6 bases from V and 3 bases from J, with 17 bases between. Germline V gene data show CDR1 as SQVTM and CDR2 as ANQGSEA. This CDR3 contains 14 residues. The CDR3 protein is CSVAPTGKDTEAFF. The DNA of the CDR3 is TGCAGCGTGGCCCCGACGGGTAAGGACACTGAAGCTTTCTTT.

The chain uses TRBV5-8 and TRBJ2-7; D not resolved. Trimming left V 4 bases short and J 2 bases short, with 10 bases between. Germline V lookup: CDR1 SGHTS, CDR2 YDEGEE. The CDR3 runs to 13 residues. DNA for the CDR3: TGTGCCAGCAGCCCGCCGATAACCTACGAGCAGTACTTC. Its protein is CASSPPITYEQYF.

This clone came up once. CDR3 in amino acids: CASSLRGLYGYTF. In nucleotides, the CDR3 is TGTGCCAGCAGCTTAAGGGGGCTATATGGCTACACCTTC. V gene TRBV5-6 combines with J gene TRBJ1-2, with 7 bases that match TRBD1. The V segment lost 2 bases and the J segment 5 bases; nucleotides outside the gene matches: 3. Germline values: CDR1 SGHDT, CDR2 YYEEEE. The CDR3 is 13 residues long.

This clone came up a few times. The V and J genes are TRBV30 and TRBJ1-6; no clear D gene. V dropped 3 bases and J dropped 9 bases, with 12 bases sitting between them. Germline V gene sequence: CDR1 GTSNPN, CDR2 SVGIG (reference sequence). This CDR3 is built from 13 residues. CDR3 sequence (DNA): TGTGCCTGGAGCCTGGCGGGTGGTTCACCCCTCCACTTT. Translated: CAWSLAGGSPLHF.

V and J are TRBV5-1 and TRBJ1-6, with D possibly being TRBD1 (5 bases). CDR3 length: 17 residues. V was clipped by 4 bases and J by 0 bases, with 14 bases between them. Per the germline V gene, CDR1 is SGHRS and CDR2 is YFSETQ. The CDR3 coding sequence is TGCGCCAGCAGCCTAACCTCCGGGACCTCCTATAATTCACCCCTCCACTTT. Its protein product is CASSLTSGTSYNSPLHF.

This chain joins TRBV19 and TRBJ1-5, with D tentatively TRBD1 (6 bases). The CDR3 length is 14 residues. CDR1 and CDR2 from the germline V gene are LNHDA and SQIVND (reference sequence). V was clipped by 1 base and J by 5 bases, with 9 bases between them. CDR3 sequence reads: CASSIVGGDQPQHF. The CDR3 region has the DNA TGTGCCAGTAGTATAGTAGGGGGGGATCAGCCCCAGCATTTT.

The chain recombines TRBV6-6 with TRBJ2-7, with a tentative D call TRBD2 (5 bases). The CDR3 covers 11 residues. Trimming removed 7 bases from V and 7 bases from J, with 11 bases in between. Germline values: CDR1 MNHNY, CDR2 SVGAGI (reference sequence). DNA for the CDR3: TGTGCCAGCATGTTGGCGGGTGAGCAGTACGTC. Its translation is CASMLAGEQYV.

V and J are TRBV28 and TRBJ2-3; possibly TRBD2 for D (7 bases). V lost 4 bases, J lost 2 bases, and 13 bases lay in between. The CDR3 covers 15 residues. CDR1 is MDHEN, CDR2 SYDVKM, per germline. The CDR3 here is CASSSRGAPTDTQYF. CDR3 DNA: TGTGCCAGCAGTTCACGGGGGGCGCCCACAGATACGCAGTATTTT. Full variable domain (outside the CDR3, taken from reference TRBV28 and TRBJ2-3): DVKVTQSSRYLVKRTGEKVFLECVQDMDHENMFWYRQDPGLGLRLIYFSYDVKMKEKGDIPEGYSVSREKKERFSLILESASTNQTSMYLCASSSRGAPTDTQYFGPGTRLTVL.

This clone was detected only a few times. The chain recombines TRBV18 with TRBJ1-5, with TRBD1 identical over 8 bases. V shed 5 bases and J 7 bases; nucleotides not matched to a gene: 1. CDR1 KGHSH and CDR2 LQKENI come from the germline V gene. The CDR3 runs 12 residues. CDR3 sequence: CASSTGGQPQHF. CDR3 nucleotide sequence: TGTGCCAGCTCAACAGGGGGGCAGCCCCAGCATTTT.